The following is a TCR beta chain sequence with its context. Its antigen is as yet unknown. Libraries were prepared by immunoSEQ multiplex PCR; TCRdb keeps only in-frame clonotypes and omits some of them. The sample gives fewer than 85,000 clones, approximately 80% of which show up once; around 8.2% is in the top ten. This entry is derived from a study of OX40 agonist ivuxolimab in advanced cancers. Study overall: Every 2 weeks, patients got intravenous ivuxolimab at one of six dose levels (0.01-10 mg/kg). Three patients got partial responses; one had hepatocellular carcinoma and two had cutaneous melanoma. Study results and limitations: Circulating CD4+ and CD8+ T cells showed clonal expansion by week 6 at 0.1 to 3.0 mg/kg. On average, a greater number of expanded clones characterised CD8+ T cells relative to CD4+.

The V segment lost 3 bases and the J segment 9 bases; nucleotides outside the gene matches: 8. Germline V CDR1 and CDR2: WNHNN, SYGVQD (reference sequence). This CDR3 comprises 14 residues. This clonotype was obtained from an adult with an advanced solid tumor such as melanoma, head and neck, liver or kidney cancer. This specimen consisted of CD4+ or CD8+ T cells sorted from blood, obtained in a trial of the OX40 agonist ivuxolimab. This chain links TRBV10-1 with TRBJ2-1; 7 positions match TRBD1. Written as DNA, the CDR3 is TGCGCCAGCAGTGAAGGGACCCCAGGGGGTGAGCAGTTCTTC. Translating it yields CASSEGTPGGEQFF.